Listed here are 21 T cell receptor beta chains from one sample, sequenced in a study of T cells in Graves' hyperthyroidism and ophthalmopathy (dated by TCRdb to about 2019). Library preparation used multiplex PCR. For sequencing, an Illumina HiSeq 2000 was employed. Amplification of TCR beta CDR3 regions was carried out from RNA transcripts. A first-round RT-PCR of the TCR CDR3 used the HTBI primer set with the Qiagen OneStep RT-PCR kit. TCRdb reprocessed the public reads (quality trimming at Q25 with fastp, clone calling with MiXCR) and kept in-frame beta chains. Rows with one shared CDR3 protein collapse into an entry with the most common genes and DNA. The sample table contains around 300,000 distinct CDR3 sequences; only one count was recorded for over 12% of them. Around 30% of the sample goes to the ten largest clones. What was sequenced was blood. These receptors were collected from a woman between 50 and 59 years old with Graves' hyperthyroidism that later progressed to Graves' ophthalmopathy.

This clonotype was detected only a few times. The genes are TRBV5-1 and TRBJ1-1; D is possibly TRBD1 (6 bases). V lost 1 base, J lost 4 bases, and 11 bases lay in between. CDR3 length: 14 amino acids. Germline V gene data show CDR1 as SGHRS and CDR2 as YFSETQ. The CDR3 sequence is CASSLNGGGTEAFF. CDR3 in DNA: TGCGCCAGCAGCTTGAATGGAGGGGGCACTGAAGCTTTCTTT. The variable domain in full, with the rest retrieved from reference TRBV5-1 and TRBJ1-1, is KAGVTQTPRYLIKTRGQQVTLSCSPISGHRSVSWYQQTPGQGLQFLFEYFSETQRNKGNFPGRFSGRQFSNSRSEMNVSTLELGDSALYLCASSLNGGGTEAFFGQGTRLTVV.

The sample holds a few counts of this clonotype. CDR3 residues: CASSRGGGDQPQHF. The CDR3 nucleotides are TGTGCCAGCAGCCGGGGGGGAGGGGATCAGCCCCAGCATTTT. The genes are TRBV7-2 and TRBJ1-5, with D possibly TRBD1 on 5 matching bases. The CDR3 sequence is 14 residues long. Germline V gene data show CDR1 as SGHTA and CDR2 as FQGNSA. With 5 bases removed from V and 5 bases from J, the gap between germline ends came to 13 bases. Full variable domain (rest looked up from reference TRBV7-2 and TRBJ1-5): GAGVSQSPSNKVTEKGKDVELRCDPISGHTALYWYRQSLGQGLEFLIYFQGNSAPDKSGLPSDRFSAERTGGSVSTLTIQRTQQEDSAVYLCASSRGGGDQPQHFGDGTRLSIL.

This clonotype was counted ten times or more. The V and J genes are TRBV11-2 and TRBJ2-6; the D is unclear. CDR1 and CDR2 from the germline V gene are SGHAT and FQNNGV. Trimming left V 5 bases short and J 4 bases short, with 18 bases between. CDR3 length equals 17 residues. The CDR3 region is CASSPLKSPAGANVLTF. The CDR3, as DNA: TGTGCCAGCAGCCCACTCAAGTCCCCGGCCGGGGCCAACGTCCTGACTTTC.

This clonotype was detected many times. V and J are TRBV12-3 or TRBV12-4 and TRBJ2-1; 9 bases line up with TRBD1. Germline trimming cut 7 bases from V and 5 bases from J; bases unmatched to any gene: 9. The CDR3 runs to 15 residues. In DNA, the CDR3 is TGTGCCAGCACCCACACGGGACAGGGAGACAATGAGCAGTTCTTC. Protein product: CASTHTGQGDNEQFF.

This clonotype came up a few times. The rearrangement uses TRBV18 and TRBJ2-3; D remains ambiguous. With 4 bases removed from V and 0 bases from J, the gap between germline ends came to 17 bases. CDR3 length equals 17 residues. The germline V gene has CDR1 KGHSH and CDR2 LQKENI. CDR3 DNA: TGTGCCAGCTCACGCCAGAACTATGGCGGTAGCACAGATACGCAGTATTTT. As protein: CASSRQNYGGSTDTQYF. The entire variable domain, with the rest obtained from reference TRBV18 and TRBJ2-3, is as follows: NAGVMQNPRHLVRRRGQEARLRCSPMKGHSHVYWYRQLPEEGLKFMVYLQKENIIDESGMPKERFSAEFPKEGPSILRIQQVVRGDSAAYFCASSRQNYGGSTDTQYFGPGTRLTVL.

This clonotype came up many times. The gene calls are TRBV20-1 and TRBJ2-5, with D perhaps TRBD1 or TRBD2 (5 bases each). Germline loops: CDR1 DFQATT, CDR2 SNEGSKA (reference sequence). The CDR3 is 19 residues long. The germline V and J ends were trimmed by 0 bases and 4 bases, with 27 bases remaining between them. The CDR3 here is CSARDLRGSYQDDGETQYF. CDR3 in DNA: TGCAGTGCTAGAGACTTGAGGGGTTCCTACCAGGATGATGGAGAGACCCAGTACTTC.

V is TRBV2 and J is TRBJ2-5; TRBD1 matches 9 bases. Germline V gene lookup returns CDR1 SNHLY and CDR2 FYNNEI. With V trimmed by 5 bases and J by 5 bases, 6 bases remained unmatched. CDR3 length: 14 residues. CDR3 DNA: TGTGCCAGCAGTTTCTACAGGGGGCTGGAGACCCAGTACTTC. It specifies CASSFYRGLETQYF. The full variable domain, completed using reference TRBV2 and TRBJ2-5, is EPEVTQTPSHQVTQMGQEVILRCVPISNHLYFYWYRQILGQKVEFLVSFYNNEISEKSEIFDDQFSVERPDGSNFTLKIRSTKLEDSAMYFCASSFYRGLETQYFGPGTRLLVL.

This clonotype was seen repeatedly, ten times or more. The CDR3 DNA follows: TGTGCCAGCAGTTCCCGTACAGAGAGTTCGATCTACGAGCAGTACTTC. Amino acids: CASSSRTESSIYEQYF. The chain employs TRBV28 and TRBJ2-7; D remains unclear. V shed 4 bases and J shed 3 bases, with 19 bases lying between them. From germline, CDR1 is MDHEN and CDR2 SYDVKM. This CDR3 comprises 16 residues.

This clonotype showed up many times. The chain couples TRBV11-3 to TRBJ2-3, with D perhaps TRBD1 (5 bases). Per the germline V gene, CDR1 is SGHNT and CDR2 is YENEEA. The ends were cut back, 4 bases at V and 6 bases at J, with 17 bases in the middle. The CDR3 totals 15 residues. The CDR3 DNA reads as TGTGCCAGCAGCTCCATCAGGGAACCCGGGGATACGCAGTATTTT. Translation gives CASSSIREPGDTQYF.

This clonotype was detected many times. CDR3 nucleotide sequence: TGTGCCAGCAACCCCACCTCCGGGACGGAAAATTACAATGAGCAGTTCTTC. This gives the protein CASNPTSGTENYNEQFF. The chain combines TRBV5-6 with TRBJ2-1; D possibly matches TRBD1 or TRBD2 (5 bases each). The V gene lost 6 bases and the J gene lost 4 bases, with 23 bases spanning the gap. The CDR3 spans 17 residues. CDR1 and CDR2 (germline): SGHDT, YYEEEE.

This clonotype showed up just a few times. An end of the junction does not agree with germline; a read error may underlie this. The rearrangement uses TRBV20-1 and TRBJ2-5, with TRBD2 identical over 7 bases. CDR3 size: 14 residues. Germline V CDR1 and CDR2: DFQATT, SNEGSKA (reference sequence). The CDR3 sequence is CSAGDFGGGETQYF. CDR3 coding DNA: TGCAGTGCTGGAGATTTTGGGGGGGGGGAGACCCAGTACTTC.

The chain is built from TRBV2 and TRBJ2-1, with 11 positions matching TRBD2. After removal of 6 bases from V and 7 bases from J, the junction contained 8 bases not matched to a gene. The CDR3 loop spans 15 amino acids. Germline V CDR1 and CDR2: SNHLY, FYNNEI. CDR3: CASRALAGGGNEQFF. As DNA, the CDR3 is TGTGCCAGCAGGGCTCTAGCGGGAGGAGGAAATGAGCAGTTCTTC.

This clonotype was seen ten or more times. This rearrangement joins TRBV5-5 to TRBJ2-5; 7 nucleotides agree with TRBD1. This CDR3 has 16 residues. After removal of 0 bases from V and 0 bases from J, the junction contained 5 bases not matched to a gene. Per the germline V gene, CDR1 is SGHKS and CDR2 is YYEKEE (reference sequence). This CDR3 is CASSLGAGGYQETQYF. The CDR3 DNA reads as TGTGCCAGCAGCTTGGGGGCAGGGGGTTACCAAGAGACCCAGTACTTC. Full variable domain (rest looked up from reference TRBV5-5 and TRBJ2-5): DAGVTQSPTHLIKTRGQQVTLRCSPISGHKSVSWYQQVLGQGPQFIFQYYEKEERGRGNFPDRFSARQFPNYSSELNVNALLLGDSALYLCASSLGAGGYQETQYFGPGTRLLVL.

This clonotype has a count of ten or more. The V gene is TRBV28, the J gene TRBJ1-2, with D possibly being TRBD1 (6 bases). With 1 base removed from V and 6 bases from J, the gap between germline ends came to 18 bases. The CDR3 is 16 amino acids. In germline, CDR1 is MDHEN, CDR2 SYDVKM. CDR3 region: CASSLLGRAGEDGYTF. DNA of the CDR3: TGTGCCAGCAGTTTATTAGGTCGGGCAGGGGAGGATGGCTACACCTTC.

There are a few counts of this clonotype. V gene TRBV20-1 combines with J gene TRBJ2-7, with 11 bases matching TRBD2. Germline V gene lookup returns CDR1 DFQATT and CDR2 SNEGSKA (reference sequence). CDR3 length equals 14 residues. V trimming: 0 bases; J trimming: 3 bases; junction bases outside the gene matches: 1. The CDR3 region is CSAREGLADYEQYF. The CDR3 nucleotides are TGCAGTGCTAGAGAGGGACTAGCGGACTACGAGCAGTACTTC.

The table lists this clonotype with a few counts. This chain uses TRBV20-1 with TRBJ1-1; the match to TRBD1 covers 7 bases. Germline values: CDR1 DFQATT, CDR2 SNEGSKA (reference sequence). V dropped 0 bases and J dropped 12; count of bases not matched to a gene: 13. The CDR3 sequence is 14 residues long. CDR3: CSARDPGGVMTTFF. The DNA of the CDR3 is TGCAGTGCTAGAGACCCAGGGGGAGTAATGACGACTTTCTTT.

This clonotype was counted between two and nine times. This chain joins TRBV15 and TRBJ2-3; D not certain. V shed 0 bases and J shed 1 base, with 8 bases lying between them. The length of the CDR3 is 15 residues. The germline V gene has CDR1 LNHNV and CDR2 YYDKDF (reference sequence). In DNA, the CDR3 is TGTGCCACCAGCAGAGACCGACACCGCACAGATACGCAGTATTTT. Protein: CATSRDRHRTDTQYF.

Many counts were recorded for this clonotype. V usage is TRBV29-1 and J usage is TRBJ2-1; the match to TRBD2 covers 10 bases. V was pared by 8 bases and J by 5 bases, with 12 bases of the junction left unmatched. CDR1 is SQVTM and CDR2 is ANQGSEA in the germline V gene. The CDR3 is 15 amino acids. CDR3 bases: TGCAGCCTTGGGACTAGCGAAAAGCTTAACAATGAGCAGTTCTTC. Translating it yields CSLGTSEKLNNEQFF.

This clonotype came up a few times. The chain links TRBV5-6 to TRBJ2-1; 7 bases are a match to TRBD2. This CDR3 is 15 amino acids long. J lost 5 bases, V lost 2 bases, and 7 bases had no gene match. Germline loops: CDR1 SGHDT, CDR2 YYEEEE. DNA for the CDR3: TGTGCCAGCAGCTTTAAGGGGACTAATAACAATGAGCAGTTCTTC. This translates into CASSFKGTNNNEQFF. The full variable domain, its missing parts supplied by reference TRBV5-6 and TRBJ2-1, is DAGVTQSPTHLIKTRGQQVTLRCSPKSGHDTVSWYQQALGQGPQFIFQYYEEEERQRGNFPDRFSGHQFPNYSSELNVNALLLGDSALYLCASSFKGTNNNEQFFGPGTRLTVL.

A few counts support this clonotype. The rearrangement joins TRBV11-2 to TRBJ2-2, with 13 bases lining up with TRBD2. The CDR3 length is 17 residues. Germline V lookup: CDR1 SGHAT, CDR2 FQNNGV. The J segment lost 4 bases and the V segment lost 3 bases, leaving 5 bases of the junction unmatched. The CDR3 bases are TGTGCCAGCAGCTTCTGGAGGACTAGCGGGAGCACCGGGGAGCTGTTTTTT. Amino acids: CASSFWRTSGSTGELFF.

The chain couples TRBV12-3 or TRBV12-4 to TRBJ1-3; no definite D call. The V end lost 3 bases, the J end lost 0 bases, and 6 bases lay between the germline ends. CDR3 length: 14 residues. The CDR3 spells CASSFRSSGNTIYF. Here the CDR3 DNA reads TGTGCCAGCAGTTTTCGGTCCTCTGGAAACACCATATATTTT.